What follows are 19 T cell receptor beta chains derived from one specimen sequenced in a study of shared clonotypes between healthy human individuals. Clones were read by immunoSEQ multiplex PCR, and TCRdb kept only the in-frame ones, dropping some. This table has around 700,000 clones, about two thirds appearing once. The sequenced sample was memory CD4+ T cells sorted from blood. As for subset: CD45RA-negative fraction. These TCRs come from a woman in her thirties in good health.

This clone was counted a single time. Other DNA variants within this sample encode the same CDR3. The V call is TRBV19, the J call TRBJ2-1, with 9 bases that match TRBD2. Per the germline V gene, CDR1 is LNHDA and CDR2 is SQIVND (reference sequence). The length of the CDR3 is 15 residues. Trimming took 1 base from V and 3 from J; bases not matched to a gene: 1. The CDR3 spells CASSIVAGDYNEQFF. In DNA form, the CDR3 reads TGTGCCAGTAGTATAGTAGCGGGAGACTACAATGAGCAGTTCTTC.

This chain uses TRBV27 with TRBJ2-3; D unclear. This CDR3 spans 13 amino acids. The germline V gene encodes CDR1 MNHEY and CDR2 SMNVEV (reference sequence). V was pared by 4 bases and J by 7 bases, with 12 bases between. CDR3 in DNA: TGTGCCAGCAGTTCCCCCCCGTCGTATACGCAGTATTTT. Amino acids: CASSSPPSYTQYF.

The J gene is TRBJ1-1, the V gene TRBV4-1; possible D gene TRBD1, 5 bases. This CDR3 is 15 amino acids long. Trimming removed 5 bases at V and 3 bases at J, with 16 bases between. CDR1 is MGHRA and CDR2 is YSYEKL in the germline V gene. Here the CDR3 DNA reads TGCGCCAGCAGCAGGGGTTTTTCAGGGTACACTGAAGCTTTCTTT. As protein: CASSRGFSGYTEAFF.

This clone has more than one count but fewer than ten. The CDR3 here is CASSDGLAGGEQFF. The CDR3 DNA sequence: TGCGCCAGCAGTGACGGGCTAGCGGGTGGTGAGCAGTTCTTC. The chain has TRBV10-1 and TRBJ2-1; 8 bases align to TRBD2. Germline CDR1 and CDR2: WNHNN and SYGVQD (reference sequence). After removal of 3 bases from V and 9 bases from J, the junction contained 7 bases not matched to a gene. The CDR3 is 14 residues long.

V usage is TRBV29-1 and J usage is TRBJ1-4; D ambiguous. CDR3 size: 14 residues. The germline CDR1 and CDR2 sequences are SQVTM and ANQGSEA. The V end was cut by 6 bases, the J end by 1 base, with 12 bases between. The CDR3 region has the DNA TGCAGCGTCGCCCGAGGAGTAACTAATGAAAAACTGTTTTTT. It codes for CSVARGVTNEKLFF.

There are a few counts of this clone. CDR3: CASSQPRGTIYF. The CDR3 nucleotides are TGTGCCAGCAGTCAACCCAGGGGCACCATATATTTT. The chain uses TRBV28 and TRBJ1-3, with D possibly matching TRBD1 (6 bases). The CDR3 is 12 residues long. The V gene lost 5 bases and the J gene lost 9 bases, with 11 bases spanning the gap. CDR1 MDHEN and CDR2 SYDVKM come from the germline V gene.

V is TRBV7-8 and J is TRBJ2-1; 11 nucleotides line up with TRBD1. Germline V gives CDR1 SGHVS, CDR2 FQNEAQ. The CDR3 is 17 amino acids. V was pared by 1 base and J by 8 bases, with 10 bases of the junction left unmatched. CDR3: CASSLVQFPGQGDEQFF. The CDR3 bases are TGTGCCAGCAGCTTAGTACAATTCCCGGGACAGGGGGATGAGCAGTTCTTC.

This clone was detected ten times or more. Other DNA variants within this sample encode the same CDR3. This rearrangement joins TRBV5-1 to TRBJ2-7; D gene unclear. CDR3 size: 14 residues. Between the trimmed V and J ends, which lost 0 bases and 4 bases, there was a span of 11 bases. Looked up from germline, CDR1 is SGHRS and CDR2 is YFSETQ. The CDR3 region is CASSLGAGPYEQYF. The CDR3 bases are TGCGCCAGCAGCTTGGGGGCCGGACCGTACGAGCAGTACTTC.

The chain combines TRBV19 with TRBJ2-7; possible D gene TRBD1, 6 bases. Trimming took 5 bases from V and 3 from J, leaving 17 bases between them. The CDR3 is made up of 15 amino acids. Per germline, CDR1 LNHDA and CDR2 SQIVND (reference sequence). As DNA, the CDR3 is TGTGCCAGTAGTTCCGTTGGGGGCATAAGCTACGAGCAGTACTTC. Translated: CASSSVGGISYEQYF.

This clone was seen only once. This CDR3 is CASSLGAGGAYGYTF. The CDR3 DNA reads as TGCGCCAGCAGCTTGGGGGCAGGGGGCGCCTATGGCTACACCTTC. V is TRBV5-1 and J is TRBJ1-2; 8 bases are shared with TRBD1. This CDR3 comprises 15 residues. Germline CDR1 and CDR2: SGHRS and YFSETQ. Trimming at V came to 0 bases and at J to 4 bases, leaving 5 bases not matched to a gene. Filled out from reference TRBV5-1 and TRBJ1-2, the complete variable domain reads KAGVTQTPRYLIKTRGQQVTLSCSPISGHRSVSWYQQTPGQGLQFLFEYFSETQRNKGNFPGRFSGRQFSNSRSEMNVSTLELGDSALYLCASSLGAGGAYGYTFGSGTRLTVV.

This clone was counted a few times. The V call is TRBV2, the J call TRBJ2-7; D remains ambiguous. Germline CDR1 SNHLY, CDR2 FYNNEI. V dropped 2 bases and J dropped 7 bases, with 12 bases sitting between them. This CDR3 region has 13 residues. The CDR3 DNA sequence: TGTGCCAGCAGTGAATTAACCCTAAAGGAGCAGTACTTC. Protein sequence: CASSELTLKEQYF.

The chain links TRBV6-5 to TRBJ2-7; D is unresolved. Between the trimmed V and J ends, which lost 6 bases and 5 bases, there was a span of 14 bases. Germline CDR1 and CDR2: MNHEY and SVGAGI. This CDR3 comprises 13 residues. CDR3 coding DNA: TGTGCCAGCAGACATGGATCGGCGGACGAGCAGTACTTC. Residues: CASRHGSADEQYF.

J is TRBJ2-3 and V is TRBV5-1, with 9 bases that match TRBD2. Trimming took 9 bases from V and 2 from J; bases not matched to a gene: 10. Per germline, CDR1 SGHRS and CDR2 YFSETQ. This CDR3 is built from 15 residues. The CDR3 bases are TGCGCCACAGGCGAGGTAGCGGGGGCCACAGATACGCAGTATTTT. Its translation is CATGEVAGATDTQYF.

This clone has only one observation. The chain joins TRBV7-9 to TRBJ1-5; tentative D call: TRBD1 (5 bases). This CDR3 region has 16 residues. From germline, CDR1 is SEHNR and CDR2 FQNEAQ (reference sequence). Between the trimmed V and J ends, which lost 5 bases and 1 base, there was a span of 15 bases. The CDR3 reads CASSPDINRSNQPQHF. The CDR3 DNA is TGTGCCAGCAGCCCCGACATCAACAGGAGCAATCAGCCCCAGCATTTT.

The rearrangement uses TRBV5-8 and TRBJ1-5; D not certain. Germline CDR1 reads SGHTS; CDR2 reads YDEGEE. This CDR3 region has 16 residues. V lost 4 bases and J 3 bases, leaving 17 bases between the germline ends. The CDR3 spells CASSDRVIRANQPQHF. DNA of the CDR3: TGTGCCAGCAGCGACCGGGTAATAAGGGCCAATCAGCCCCAGCATTTT.

The rearrangement links TRBV5-4 to TRBJ2-5; D not certain. Looked up from germline, CDR1 is SGHNT and CDR2 is YYREEE (reference sequence). Trimming shortened V by 5 bases and J by 2 bases, and 10 bases separated the two germline ends. This CDR3 has 13 amino acids. The CDR3, as DNA: TGTGCCAGCAGACTCGCCACGCAAGAGACCCAGTACTTC. Translation gives CASRLATQETQYF.

This chain joins TRBV28 and TRBJ1-2; D is perhaps TRBD1 (6 bases). V lost 6 bases and J lost 6, with 26 bases in between. The CDR3 is 17 residues long. Per germline, CDR1 MDHEN and CDR2 SYDVKM. DNA for the CDR3: TGTGCCAGCAGGACAACACAGGGCTCCAGATCGTTAAATGGCTACACCTTC. Its protein is CASRTTQGSRSLNGYTF.

The chain is built from TRBV18 and TRBJ2-5; D is unresolved. Trimming stripped 0 bases from V and 0 bases from J, with 14 bases between. Germline V lookup: CDR1 KGHSH, CDR2 LQKENI. The CDR3 totals 17 residues. The CDR3: CASSPPLGEADQETQYF. The CDR3 region has the DNA TGTGCCAGCTCACCACCCCTCGGCGAGGCGGACCAAGAGACCCAGTACTTC.

This clone has only one observation. The chain couples TRBV6-1 to TRBJ2-7; weak D call: TRBD1 (6 bases). Germline V lookup: CDR1 MNHNS, CDR2 SASEGT. Trimming took 3 bases from V and 2 from J, leaving 11 bases between them. The CDR3 length is 14 residues. Here the CDR3 reads CASSEGHLTYEQYF. CDR3 DNA sequence: TGTGCCAGCAGTGAGGGACACCTAACCTACGAGCAGTACTTC.